This T cell receptor (beta chain) was sequenced during a study of blood T cell repertoires in COVID-19. For the study at large: Collection of acute and convalescent COVID-19 samples took place in the United States, Italy and Spain.

Looked up from germline, CDR1 is MNHEY and CDR2 is SMNVEV (reference sequence). Trimming left V 2 bases short and J 6 bases short, with 11 bases between. This CDR3 is built from 14 residues. In the original workflow: Counts of nucleated cells, estimated from reference gene primer amplification, were obtained. The repertoire was sequenced with immunoSEQ multiplex PCR; TCRdb's copy has only in-frame clones and lacks some. V and J calls and clone size are copied from that table; D and trimming were computed from the DNA. The sample yields 150,000 to 200,000 clones, around 80% seen once. Adults between roughly 18 and 90 years of age took part from about 24 US areas.

The chain is built from TRBV27 and TRBJ1-5; TRBD1 is a possible D gene (6 bases). This TCR was recovered from a man between 65 and 85 years old who had been exposed to COVID-19. Sequencing was done on a sample of PBMCs or T cells enriched from blood (not recorded which). The CDR3 sequence: CASSLMRGSQPQHF. The CDR3 bases are TGTGCCAGCAGTTTAATGAGGGGGAGTCAGCCCCAGCATTTT.